A selection of T cell receptor beta chains follows, all from one sample in a study of OX40 agonist ivuxolimab in advanced cancers. Sequenced by immunoSEQ multiplex PCR; TCRdb stores in-frame clones only, minus some. Of around 80,000 clones in the sample, 80% to 90% are singletons; the top ten hold less than 0.85%. Sequenced material: CD4+ or CD8+ T cells sorted from blood, taken in a trial of the OX40 agonist ivuxolimab. The receptors here all came from an adult with an advanced solid tumor such as melanoma, head and neck, liver or kidney cancer. CDR3s include the opening cysteine and the closing phenylalanine or tryptophan. A D gene is named only where the DNA matches it firmly. Clone sizes are given selectively: once, few, many, or a class where the clone is expanded.

>TRBV11-2|.|TRBJ1-2|.
CASSFMTDGYTF
TGTGCCAGCAGCTTTATGACAGATGGCTACACCTTC
>TRBV30|.|TRBJ2-2|.
CAWRIRGGTGELFF
TGTGCCTGGAGGATCAGGGGGGGCACCGGGGAGCTGTTTTTT
>TRBV5-1|.|TRBJ2-3|.
CASSFLGGGTDTQYF
TGCGCCAGCAGCTTTTTGGGGGGTGGCACAGATACGCAGTATTTT
>TRBV4-1|.|TRBJ2-1|.
CASSRPSSGQFF
TGCGCCAGCAGCCGACCCTCTTCGGGGCAGTTCTTC
>TRBV9|.|TRBJ2-1|.
CASSRAEYNEQFF
TGTGCCAGCAGTCGGGCGGAATACAATGAGCAGTTCTTC
>TRBV5-1|.|TRBJ2-3|.
CASSTNTDTQYF
TGCGCCAGCAGCACCAACACAGATACGCAGTATTTT
>TRBV6-5|.|TRBJ2-1|TRBD2
CASSYGLAGGPSEQFF
TGTGCCAGCAGTTACGGACTAGCGGGAGGGCCTAGTGAGCAGTTCTTC
>TRBV2|.|TRBJ2-7|.
CASSRRPGAYEQYF
TGTGCCAGCAGTCGGCGTCCGGGAGCCTACGAGCAGTACTTC
>TRBV25-1|.|TRBJ1-2|.
CASSRGGFYGYTF
TGTGCCAGCAGCCGGGGGGGTTTCTATGGCTACACCTTC
>TRBV7-2|.|TRBJ2-5|.
CASSLENRRQETQYF
TGTGCCAGCAGCTTAGAAAATCGGAGGCAGGAGACCCAGTACTTC
>TRBV7-2|.|TRBJ2-7|.
CASSLAGGRMGYEQYF
TGTGCCAGCAGCTTAGCCGGGGGAAGAATGGGCTACGAGCAGTACTTC
>TRBV5-6|.|TRBJ2-1|TRBD2
CASSAKLADSYNEQFF
TGTGCCAGCAGCGCAAAACTAGCGGACTCCTACAATGAGCAGTTCTTC
>TRBV11-2|.|TRBJ2-7|TRBD2
CASSPTLAGGSAYEQYF
TGTGCCAGCAGCCCAACCCTAGCGGGAGGGAGCGCCTACGAGCAGTACTTC
>TRBV10-3|.|TRBJ1-5|.
CATSGAGNQPQHF
TGTGCCACCAGCGGGGCAGGAAATCAGCCCCAGCATTTT
>TRBV5-6|.|TRBJ2-5|.
CASSYRRGGETQYF
TGTGCCAGCAGCTATCGGAGGGGTGGTGAGACCCAGTACTTC
>TRBV21-1|.|TRBJ1-2|.
CASRQECYGYTF
TGTGCCAGCCGGCAGGAGTGCTATGGCTACACCTTC
>TRBV11-1|.|TRBJ2-3|TRBD2
CASSSASQLATDTQYF
TGTGCCAGCAGCTCGGCCAGCCAACTAGCGACAGATACGCAGTATTTT
>TRBV18|.|TRBJ2-7|TRBD1
CASSSTTGGYEQYF
TGTGCCAGCTCATCGACGACAGGGGGCTACGAGCAGTACTTC
>TRBV5-4|.|TRBJ2-2|TRBD2
CASSAVASGSTTGELFF
TGTGCCAGCAGCGCGGTCGCTAGCGGGAGTACCACCGGGGAGCTGTTTTTT
>TRBV7-2|once|TRBJ2-1|.
CASSLAPPPYEQFF
TGTGCCAGCAGCTTAGCCCCCCCGCCTTATGAGCAGTTCTTC
>TRBV7-2|.|TRBJ2-7|.
CASSPRQPGEQYF
TGTGCCAGCAGCCCCCGACAGCCTGGCGAGCAGTACTTC
>TRBV11-2|few|TRBJ1-2|.
CASSHPGGPNYGYTF
TGTGCCAGCAGCCACCCGGGGGGCCCTAACTATGGCTACACCTTC
>TRBV11-3|.|TRBJ2-2|.
CASSLRGIGELFF
TGTGCCAGCAGCTTAAGGGGAATCGGGGAGCTGTTTTTT
>TRBV11-3|.|TRBJ2-7|.
CASSSHRDGEQYF
TGTGCCAGCAGCTCCCACAGGGATGGCGAGCAGTACTTC
>TRBV7-9|.|TRBJ1-1|.
CASSGRSSTEAFF
TGTGCCAGCAGCGGACGCTCAAGCACTGAAGCTTTCTTT
>TRBV7-2|.|TRBJ2-5|TRBD2
CASKLGSSGTPETQYF
TGTGCCAGCAAACTGGGGTCTAGCGGGACCCCAGAGACCCAGTACTTC